This section outlines one T cell receptor beta chain sequence together with its context. This sample was taken from a study of control samples from healthy donors and cancer patients. Sequencing was performed with immunoSEQ multiplex PCR; in TCRdb, only in-frame clones are kept and a portion is missing. The sample includes 150,000 to 200,000 clones, roughly 89% of them seen just once. Germline CDR1 and CDR2: LNHDA and SQIVND (reference sequence). V was pared by 10 bases and J by 0 bases, with 17 bases of the junction left unmatched. This CDR3 has 18 residues. The V call is TRBV19, the J call TRBJ2-1, with 8 bases matching TRBD2. The sequence was obtained from a man between 25 and 39 years old in good health. Sequencing was performed on blood. The CDR3 bases are TGTGCCATCCCCCAAGGGGCGGGGGGCCTTCTCTCCTACAATGAGCAGTTCTTC. Residues: CAIPQGAGGLLSYNEQFF.